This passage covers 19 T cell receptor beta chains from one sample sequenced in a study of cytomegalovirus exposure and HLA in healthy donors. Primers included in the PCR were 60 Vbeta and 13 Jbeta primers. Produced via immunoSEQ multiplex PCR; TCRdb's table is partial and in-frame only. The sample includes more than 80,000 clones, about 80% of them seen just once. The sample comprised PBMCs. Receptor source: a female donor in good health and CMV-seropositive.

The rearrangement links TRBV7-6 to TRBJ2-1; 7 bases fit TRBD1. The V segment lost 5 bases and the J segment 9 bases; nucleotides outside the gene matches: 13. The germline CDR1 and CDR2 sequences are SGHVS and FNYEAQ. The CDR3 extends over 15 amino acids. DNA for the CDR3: TGTGCCAGCAGCCCAACAGGGGCAGGAAATGGTGAGCAGTTCTTC. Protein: CASSPTGAGNGEQFF.

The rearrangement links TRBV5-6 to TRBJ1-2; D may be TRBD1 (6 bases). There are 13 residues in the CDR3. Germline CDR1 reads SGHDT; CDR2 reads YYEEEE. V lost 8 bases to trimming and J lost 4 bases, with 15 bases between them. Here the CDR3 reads CASHYREAYGYTF. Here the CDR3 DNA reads TGTGCCAGTCATTACAGGGAAGCCTATGGCTACACCTTC.

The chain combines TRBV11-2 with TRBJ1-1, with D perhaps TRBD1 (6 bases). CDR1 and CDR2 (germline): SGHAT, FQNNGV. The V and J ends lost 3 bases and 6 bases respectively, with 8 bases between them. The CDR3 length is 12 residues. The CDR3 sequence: CASSFAGAEAFF. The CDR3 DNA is TGTGCCAGCAGCTTCGCAGGGGCTGAAGCTTTCTTT.

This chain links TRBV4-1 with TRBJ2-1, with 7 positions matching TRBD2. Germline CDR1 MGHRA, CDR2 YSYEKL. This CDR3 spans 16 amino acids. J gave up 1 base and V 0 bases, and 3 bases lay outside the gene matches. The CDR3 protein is CASSQDGGVSYNEQFF. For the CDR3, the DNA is TGCGCCAGCAGCCAAGATGGGGGGGTTTCCTACAATGAGCAGTTCTTC.

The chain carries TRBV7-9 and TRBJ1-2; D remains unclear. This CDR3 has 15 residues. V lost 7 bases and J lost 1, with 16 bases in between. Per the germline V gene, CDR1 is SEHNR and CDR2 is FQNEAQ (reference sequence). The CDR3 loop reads CASTSGPTVNYGYTF. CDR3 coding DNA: TGTGCCAGCACATCCGGCCCAACAGTTAACTATGGCTACACCTTC.

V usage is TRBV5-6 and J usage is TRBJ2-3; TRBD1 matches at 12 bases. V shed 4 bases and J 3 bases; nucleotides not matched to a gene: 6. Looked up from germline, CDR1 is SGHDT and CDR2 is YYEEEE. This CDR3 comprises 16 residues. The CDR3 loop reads CASSIPGQGATDTQYF. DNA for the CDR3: TGTGCCAGCAGCATACCGGGACAGGGGGCAACAGATACGCAGTATTTT.

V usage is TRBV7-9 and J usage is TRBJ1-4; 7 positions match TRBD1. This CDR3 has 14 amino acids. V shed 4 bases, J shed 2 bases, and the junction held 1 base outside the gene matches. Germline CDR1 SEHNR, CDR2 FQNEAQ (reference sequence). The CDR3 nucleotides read TGTGCCAGCAGCTCGGACAGGACTAATGAAAAACTGTTTTTT. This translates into CASSSDRTNEKLFF.

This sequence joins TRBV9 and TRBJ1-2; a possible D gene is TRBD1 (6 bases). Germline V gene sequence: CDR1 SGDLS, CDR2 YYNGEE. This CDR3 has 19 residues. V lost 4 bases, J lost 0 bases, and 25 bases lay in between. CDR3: CASSSGRTAEPLTNYGYTF. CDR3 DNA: TGTGCCAGCAGCTCAGGAAGGACAGCCGAACCACTTACTAACTATGGCTACACCTTC. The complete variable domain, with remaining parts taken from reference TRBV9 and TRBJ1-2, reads DSGVTQTPKHLITATGQRVTLRCSPRSGDLSVYWYQQSLDQGLQFLIQYYNGEERAKGNILERFSAQQFPDLHSELNLSSLELGDSALYFCASSSGRTAEPLTNYGYTFGSGTRLTVV.

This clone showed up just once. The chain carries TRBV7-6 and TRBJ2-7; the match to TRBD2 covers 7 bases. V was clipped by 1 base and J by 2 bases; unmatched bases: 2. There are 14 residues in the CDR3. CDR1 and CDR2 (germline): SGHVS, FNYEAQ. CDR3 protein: CASSLGEGPYEQYF. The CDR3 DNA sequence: TGTGCCAGCAGCTTAGGGGAGGGCCCCTACGAGCAGTACTTC. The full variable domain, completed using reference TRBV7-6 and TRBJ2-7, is GAGVSQSPRYKVTKRGQDVALRCDPISGHVSLYWYRQALGQGPEFLTYFNYEAQQDKSGLPNDRFSAERPEGSISTLTIQRTEQRDSAMYRCASSLGEGPYEQYFGPGTRLTVT.

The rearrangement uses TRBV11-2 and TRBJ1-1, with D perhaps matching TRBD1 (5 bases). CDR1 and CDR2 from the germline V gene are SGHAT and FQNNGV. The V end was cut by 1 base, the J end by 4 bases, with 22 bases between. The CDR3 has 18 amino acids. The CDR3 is CASSLVSVRARVGTEAFF. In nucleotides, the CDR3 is TGTGCCAGCAGCTTAGTTTCGGTCAGGGCGCGCGTCGGCACTGAAGCTTTCTTT.

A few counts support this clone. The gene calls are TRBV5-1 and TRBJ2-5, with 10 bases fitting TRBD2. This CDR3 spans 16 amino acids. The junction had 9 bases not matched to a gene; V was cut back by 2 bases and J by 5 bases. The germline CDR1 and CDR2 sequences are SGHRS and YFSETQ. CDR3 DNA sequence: TGCGCCAGCAGCTTTGGAGCGGGAGGGTACTCGGAGACCCAGTACTTC. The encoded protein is CASSFGAGGYSETQYF.

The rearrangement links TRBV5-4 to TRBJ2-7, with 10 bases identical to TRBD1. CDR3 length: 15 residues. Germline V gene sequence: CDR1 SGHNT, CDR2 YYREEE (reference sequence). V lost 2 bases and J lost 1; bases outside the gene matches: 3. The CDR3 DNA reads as TGTGCCAGCAGCTTTGTGGGACAGGGGTCCTACGAGCAGTACTTC. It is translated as CASSFVGQGSYEQYF.

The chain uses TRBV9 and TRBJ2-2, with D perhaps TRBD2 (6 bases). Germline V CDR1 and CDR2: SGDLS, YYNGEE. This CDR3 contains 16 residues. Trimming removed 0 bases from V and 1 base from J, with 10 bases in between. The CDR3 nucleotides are TGTGCCAGCAGCGTAGCATCTAGCGAGAACACCGGGGAGCTGTTTTTT. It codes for CASSVASSENTGELFF.

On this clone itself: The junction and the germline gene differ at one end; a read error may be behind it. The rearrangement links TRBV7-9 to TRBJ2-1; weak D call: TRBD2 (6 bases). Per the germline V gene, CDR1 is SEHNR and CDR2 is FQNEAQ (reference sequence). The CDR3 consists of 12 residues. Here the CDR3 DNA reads TGTTCCAGCAGCCCTTGGGGGGATGAGCAGTTCTTC. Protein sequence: CSSSPWGDEQFF.

The CDR3 is CASSLAELNSEQYF. The CDR3 DNA follows: TGTGCCAGCAGCCTAGCGGAGTTAAACTCCGAGCAGTACTTC. The chain uses TRBV28 and TRBJ2-5, with 7 bases lining up with TRBD2. The last part of the DNA fits TRBJ2-7 better; the J call may be wrong. This CDR3 is built from 14 residues. The germline V gene encodes CDR1 MDHEN and CDR2 SYDVKM.

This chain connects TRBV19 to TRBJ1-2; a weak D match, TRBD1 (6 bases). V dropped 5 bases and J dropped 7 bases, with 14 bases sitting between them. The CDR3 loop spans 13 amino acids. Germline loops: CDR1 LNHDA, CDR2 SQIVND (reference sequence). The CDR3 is CASSVLTGSGYTF. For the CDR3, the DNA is TGTGCCAGTAGTGTCCTGACAGGCTCTGGCTACACCTTC.

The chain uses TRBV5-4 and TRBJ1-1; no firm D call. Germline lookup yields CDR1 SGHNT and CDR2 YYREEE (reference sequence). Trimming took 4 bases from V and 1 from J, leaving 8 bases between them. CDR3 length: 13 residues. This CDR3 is CASSIGRNTEAFF. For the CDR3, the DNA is TGTGCCAGCAGCATTGGCCGGAACACTGAAGCTTTCTTT.

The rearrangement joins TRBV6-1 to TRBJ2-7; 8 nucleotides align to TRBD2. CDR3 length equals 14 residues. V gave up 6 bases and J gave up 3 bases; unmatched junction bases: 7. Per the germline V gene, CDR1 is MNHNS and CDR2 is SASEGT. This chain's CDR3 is CASSRTSLRYEQYF. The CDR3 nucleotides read TGTGCCAGCAGCCGGACTAGCTTACGCTACGAGCAGTACTTC.

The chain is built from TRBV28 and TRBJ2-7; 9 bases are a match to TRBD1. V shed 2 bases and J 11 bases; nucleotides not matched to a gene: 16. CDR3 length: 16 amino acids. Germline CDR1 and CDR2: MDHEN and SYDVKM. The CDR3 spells CASSLTPLTGGKGEYF. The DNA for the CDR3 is TGTGCCAGCAGTTTAACCCCCCTAACAGGGGGCAAGGGCGAGTACTTC.